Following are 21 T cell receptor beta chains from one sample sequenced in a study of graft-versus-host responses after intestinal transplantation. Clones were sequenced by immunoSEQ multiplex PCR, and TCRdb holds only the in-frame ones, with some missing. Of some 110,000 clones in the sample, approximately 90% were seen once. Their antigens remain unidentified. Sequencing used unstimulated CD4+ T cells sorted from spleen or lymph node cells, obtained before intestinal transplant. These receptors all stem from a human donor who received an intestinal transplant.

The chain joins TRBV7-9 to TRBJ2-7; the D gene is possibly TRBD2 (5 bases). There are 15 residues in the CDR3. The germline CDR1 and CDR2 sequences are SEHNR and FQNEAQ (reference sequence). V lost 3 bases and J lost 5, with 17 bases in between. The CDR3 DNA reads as TGTGCCAGCAGCTTGGGCCGGGAACGATCCCACGAGCAGTACTTC. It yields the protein CASSLGRERSHEQYF.

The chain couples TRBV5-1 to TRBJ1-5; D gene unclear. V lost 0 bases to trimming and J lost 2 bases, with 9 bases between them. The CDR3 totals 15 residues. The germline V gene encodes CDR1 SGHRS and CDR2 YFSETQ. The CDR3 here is CASSLEPSGNQPQHF. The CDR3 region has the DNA TGCGCCAGCAGCTTGGAACCGTCGGGCAATCAGCCCCAGCATTTT.

The CDR3: CASSIWTSGRAGELFF. The CDR3 DNA is TGTGCCAGTAGTATCTGGACTAGCGGGAGGGCCGGGGAGCTGTTTTTT. The genes are TRBV19 and TRBJ2-2; 15 bases fit TRBD2. The V and J ends lost 3 bases and 6 bases, in that order; junction bases with no gene match: 2. Germline V gene data show CDR1 as LNHDA and CDR2 as SQIVND (reference sequence). The CDR3 has 16 amino acids. The full variable domain, rest sourced from reference TRBV19 and TRBJ2-2, is DGGITQSPKYLFRKEGQNVTLSCEQNLNHDAMYWYRQDPGQGLRLIYYSQIVNDFQKGDIAEGYSVSREKKESFPLTVTSAQKNPTAFYLCASSIWTSGRAGELFFGEGSRLTVL.

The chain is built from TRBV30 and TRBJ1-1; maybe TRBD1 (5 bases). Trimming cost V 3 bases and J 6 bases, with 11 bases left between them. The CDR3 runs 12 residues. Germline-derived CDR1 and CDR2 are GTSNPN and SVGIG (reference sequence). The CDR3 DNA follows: TGTGCCTGGAGCCAACGGACATCTGAAGCTTTCTTT. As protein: CAWSQRTSEAFF.

Written as DNA, the CDR3 is TGTGCCAGCAGTGAAGGAGGGAAAGCTAACACTGAAGCTTTCTTT. Encoded protein: CASSEGGKANTEAFF. The chain carries TRBV2 and TRBJ1-1; no definite D call. V was cut by 1 base and J by 2 bases, with 11 bases left in between. Germline values: CDR1 SNHLY, CDR2 FYNNEI. The CDR3 has 15 amino acids.

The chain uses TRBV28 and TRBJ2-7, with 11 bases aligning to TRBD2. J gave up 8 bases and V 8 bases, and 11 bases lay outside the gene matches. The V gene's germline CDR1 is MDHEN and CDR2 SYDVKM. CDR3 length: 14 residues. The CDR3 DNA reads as TGTGCCAGCGCATTCGGGACTAGCGGTACCCAGCAGTACTTC. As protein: CASAFGTSGTQQYF.

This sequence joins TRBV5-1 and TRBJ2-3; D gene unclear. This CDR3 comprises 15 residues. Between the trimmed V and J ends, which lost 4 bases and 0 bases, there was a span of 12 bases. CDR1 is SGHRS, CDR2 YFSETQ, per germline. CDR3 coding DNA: TGCGCCAGCAGCCCTGTGGGCACTAGCACAGATACGCAGTATTTT. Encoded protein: CASSPVGTSTDTQYF.

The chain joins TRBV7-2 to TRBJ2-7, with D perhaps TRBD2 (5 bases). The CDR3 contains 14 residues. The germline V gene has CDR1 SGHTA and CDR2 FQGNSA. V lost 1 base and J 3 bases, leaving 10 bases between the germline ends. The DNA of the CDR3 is TGTGCCAGCAGCTTAGGGCAGGCGGGCTACGAGCAGTACTTC. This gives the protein CASSLGQAGYEQYF.

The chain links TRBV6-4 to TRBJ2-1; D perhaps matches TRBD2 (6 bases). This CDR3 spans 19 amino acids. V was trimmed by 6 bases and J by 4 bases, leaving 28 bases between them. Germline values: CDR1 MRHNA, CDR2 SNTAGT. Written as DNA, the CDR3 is TGTGCCAGCAGAAGAACGGGACTCCACTTACTTAAACCTTACAATGAGCAGTTCTTC. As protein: CASRRTGLHLLKPYNEQFF.

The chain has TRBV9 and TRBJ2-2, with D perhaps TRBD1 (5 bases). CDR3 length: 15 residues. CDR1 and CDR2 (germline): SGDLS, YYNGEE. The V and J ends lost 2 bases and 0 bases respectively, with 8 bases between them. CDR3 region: CASSVIGANTGELFF. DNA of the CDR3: TGTGCCAGCAGCGTCATAGGGGCGAACACCGGGGAGCTGTTTTTT.

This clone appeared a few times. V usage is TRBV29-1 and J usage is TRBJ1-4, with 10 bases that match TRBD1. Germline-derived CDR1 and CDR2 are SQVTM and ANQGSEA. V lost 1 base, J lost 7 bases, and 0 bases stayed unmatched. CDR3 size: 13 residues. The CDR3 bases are TGCAGCGTTGAAGGGACAGGGGGTGAAAAACTGTTTTTT. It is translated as CSVEGTGGEKLFF.

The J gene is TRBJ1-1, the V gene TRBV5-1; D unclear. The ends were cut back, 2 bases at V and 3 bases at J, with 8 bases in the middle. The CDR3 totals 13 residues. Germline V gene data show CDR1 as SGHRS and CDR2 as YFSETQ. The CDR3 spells CASSLMRDTEAFF. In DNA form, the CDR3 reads TGCGCCAGCAGCTTAATGCGGGACACTGAAGCTTTCTTT.

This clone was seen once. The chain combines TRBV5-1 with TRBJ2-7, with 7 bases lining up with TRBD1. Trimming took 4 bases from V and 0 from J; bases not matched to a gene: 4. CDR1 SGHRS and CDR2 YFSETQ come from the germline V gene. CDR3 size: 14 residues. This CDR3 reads CASSRGTDSYEQYF. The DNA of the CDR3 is TGCGCCAGCAGCCGAGGGACAGACTCCTACGAGCAGTACTTC.

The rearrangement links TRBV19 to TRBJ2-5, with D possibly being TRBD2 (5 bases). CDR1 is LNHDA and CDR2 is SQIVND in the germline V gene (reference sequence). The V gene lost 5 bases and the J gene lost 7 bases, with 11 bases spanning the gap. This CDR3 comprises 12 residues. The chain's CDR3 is CASSFPGGTQYF. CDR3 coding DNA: TGTGCCAGTAGTTTCCCCGGAGGGACCCAGTACTTC.

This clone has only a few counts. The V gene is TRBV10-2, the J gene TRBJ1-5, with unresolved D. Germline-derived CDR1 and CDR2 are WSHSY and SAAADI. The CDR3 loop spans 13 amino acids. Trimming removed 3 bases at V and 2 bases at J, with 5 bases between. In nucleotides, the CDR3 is TGCGCCAGCAGTGACGGGGGCAATCAGCCCCAGCATTTT. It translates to CASSDGGNQPQHF.

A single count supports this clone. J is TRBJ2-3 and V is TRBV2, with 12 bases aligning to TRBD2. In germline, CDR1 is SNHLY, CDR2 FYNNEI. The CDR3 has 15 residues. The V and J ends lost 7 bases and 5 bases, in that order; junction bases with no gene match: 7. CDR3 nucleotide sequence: TGTGCCAGCAAGGGTCTAGCGGGAGGGATAGATACGCAGTATTTT. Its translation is CASKGLAGGIDTQYF. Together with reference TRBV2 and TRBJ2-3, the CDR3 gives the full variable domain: EPEVTQTPSHQVTQMGQEVILRCVPISNHLYFYWYRQILGQKVEFLVSFYNNEISEKSEIFDDQFSVERPDGSNFTLKIRSTKLEDSAMYFCASKGLAGGIDTQYFGPGTRLTVL.

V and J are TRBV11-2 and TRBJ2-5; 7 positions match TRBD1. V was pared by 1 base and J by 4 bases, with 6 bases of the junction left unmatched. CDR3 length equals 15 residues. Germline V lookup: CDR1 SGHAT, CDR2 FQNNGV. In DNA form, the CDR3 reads TGTGCCAGCAGCTTAGTTATCAGGGGGAGAGAGACCCAGTACTTC. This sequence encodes CASSLVIRGRETQYF.

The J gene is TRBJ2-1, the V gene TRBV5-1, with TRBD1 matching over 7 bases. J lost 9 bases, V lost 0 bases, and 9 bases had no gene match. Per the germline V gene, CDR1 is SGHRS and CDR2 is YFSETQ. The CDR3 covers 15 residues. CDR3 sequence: CASSLGQGPLVEQFF. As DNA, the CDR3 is TGCGCCAGCAGCTTGGGACAGGGCCCTCTGGTTGAGCAGTTCTTC.

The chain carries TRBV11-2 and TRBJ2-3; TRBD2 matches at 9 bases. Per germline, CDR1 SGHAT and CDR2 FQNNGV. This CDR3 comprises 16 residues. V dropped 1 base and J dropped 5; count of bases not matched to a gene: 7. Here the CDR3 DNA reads TGTGCCAGCAGCTTAGGTTATAGCGGGGGTAGAGATACGCAGTATTTT. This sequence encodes CASSLGYSGGRDTQYF. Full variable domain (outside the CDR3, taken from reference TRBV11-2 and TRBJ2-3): EAGVAQSPRYKIIEKRQSVAFWCNPISGHATLYWYQQILGQGPKLLIQFQNNGVVDDSQLPKDRFSAERLKGVDSTLKIQPAKLEDSAVYLCASSLGYSGGRDTQYFGPGTRLTVL.

CDR3 bases: TGTGCCAGCAGCCGACTAGCGGGAACCTACGAGCAGTACTTC. Its translation is CASSRLAGTYEQYF. V and J are TRBV28 and TRBJ2-7; 11 bases align to TRBD2. The CDR3 covers 14 residues. V shed 6 bases, J shed 2 bases, and the junction held 3 bases outside the gene matches. Germline-derived CDR1 and CDR2 are MDHEN and SYDVKM.

DNA for the CDR3: TGTGCCAGCAGTACAGGGATCTACAATGAGCAGTTCTTC. This gives the protein CASSTGIYNEQFF. The V and J genes are TRBV25-1 and TRBJ2-1, with D possibly TRBD1 on 6 matching bases. The CDR3 is 13 amino acids. V shed 5 bases and J shed 3 bases, with 8 bases lying between them. Germline values: CDR1 MGHDK, CDR2 SYGVNS. Drawing the rest from reference TRBV25-1 and TRBJ2-1, the complete variable domain is EADIYQTPRYLVIGTGKKITLECSQTMGHDKMYWYQQDPGMELHLIHYSYGVNSTEKGDLSSESTVSRIRTEHFPLTLESARPSHTSQYLCASSTGIYNEQFFGPGTRLTVL.